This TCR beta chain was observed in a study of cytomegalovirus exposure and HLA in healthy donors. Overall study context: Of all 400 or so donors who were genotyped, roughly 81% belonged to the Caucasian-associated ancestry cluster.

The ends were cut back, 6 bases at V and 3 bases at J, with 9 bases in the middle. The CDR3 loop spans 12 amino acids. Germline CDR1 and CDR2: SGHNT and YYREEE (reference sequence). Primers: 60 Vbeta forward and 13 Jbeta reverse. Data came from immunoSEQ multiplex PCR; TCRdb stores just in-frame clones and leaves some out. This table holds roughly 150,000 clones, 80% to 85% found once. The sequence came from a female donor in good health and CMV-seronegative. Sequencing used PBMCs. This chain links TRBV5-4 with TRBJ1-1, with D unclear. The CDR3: CASKSLDTEAFF. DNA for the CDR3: TGTGCCAGCAAGAGCCTCGACACTGAAGCTTTCTTT.